This TCR beta chain is from a study of cytomegalovirus exposure and HLA in healthy donors (dated by TCRdb to about 2017). About the full investigation: An earlier analysis of approximately 640 of the donors reported about 290 Gb of sequence data and around 110 million unique TCR beta sequences from about 200 million T cells. An early release that covered some 630 HLA-typed donors contained about 300 gigabases of sequencing data and around 80 million unique TCR sequences. Of the 398 genotyped donors, 65% to 90% fell in the genetic ancestry cluster associated with self-reported Caucasian donors. The study aimed to test whether cataloging public T cell receptors could reveal signatures of past pathogen exposure. The study used immunosequencing to profile the T cell repertoires of approximately 650 subjects and linked those repertoires to cytomegalovirus serostatus. Along with the roughly 700-subject first cohort, a separate validation cohort of approximately 110 different subjects was used. The study combined high-throughput TCR immunosequencing, statistical association of individual TCRs with disease status, and machine learning to predict cytomegalovirus infection status. A later analysis re-examined previously published TCR beta repertoires from 500 to 700 donors and added high-resolution HLA genotyping to investigate patterns of TCR occurrence. In the later analysis, no new phenotypic data were used to find candidate immune exposures; instead, reliance was placed on TCR beta sequences and their occurrence across donors. An earlier analysis of roughly 600 of the donors used high-throughput TCR beta sequencing to judge whether each TCR beta V gene segment behaved as functional or pseudogenic. Donor age, sex, ethnicity and CMV serostatus were compiled together with the repertoire data. In a later genetic analysis, genome-wide SNP genotypes for about 55% of the roughly 700 donors were used, and that subset was treated as a discovery cohort. All discovery cohort repertoires had been generated on a single sequencing platform. HLA typing included class I and class II loci at four-digit resolution. The number of donors typed differed by locus, with about 629-630 for A, B, C, DRB1 and DQB1, roughly 520 for DQA1, some 570 for DPA1, and under 490 for DPB1. A few DR-DQ haplotypes were treated as single units for association and clustering because of strong linkage in the cohort. Across about 370 genotyped donors of the cohort, an average of approximately 240,000 unique TCR beta nucleotide sequences per donor were sequenced, and roughly 20% of those sequences were non-productive. Here is what the overall study found, with its caveats: A group of highly shared sequence variants was considered likely to be a technical artifact of the sequencing pipeline. A total of 164 TCR beta chains were listed by the study as associated with cytomegalovirus. Roughly uniform sequencing depth across donors was assumed in presence/absence analyses, although this assumption may not hold. Correlated functional status among segregating V segments might be attributable to linkage disequilibrium, but an unknown experimental factor could not be ruled out. According to a later analysis, most CMV-associated TCR beta chains appeared to be HLA-restricted, and the HLA associations seemed to be driven largely by CMV exposure. A later analysis found that TCR association rates varied across HLA loci, with DRB1 alleles showing the most associated TCRs and HLA-C alleles the fewest. Because counts were too low, more than 15 rarely observed V segments, including chromosome 9 orphons, were left out of the earlier analysis of 587 of the donors. Because HLA typing was unavailable for some donors at each locus, only the typed subset was used in association tests. When HLA alleles, especially DR and DQ, strongly co-occurred, attributing TCR associations to individual alleles was difficult. Compared with equally common non-associated chains, HLA-associated TCR beta chains in a later analysis were more clonally expanded and had lower generation probabilities. Compared with the approximately 670-donor mean, donors in an Asian-associated ancestry cluster had fewer N-insertions in productive TCRs, according to a later genetic analysis. A further reported finding was that TCR beta sequences accurately predicted the HLA-A and HLA-B alleles for most subjects in the first cohort. In both the original and validation cohorts, the classifier was reported to diagnose cytomegalovirus status with high specificity and sensitivity. In a later genetic analysis, a missense DCLRE1C variant was associated with V-gene and J-gene trimming of TCR beta chains, and the association was replicated in an independent cohort. In an earlier analysis of approximately 590 of the donors, most TCR beta V segments appeared in productive rearrangements about 87% or about 30% of the time, broadly matching IMGT annotations. Because the 87-base-pair reads could not distinguish some IMGT-functional V segments, including TRBV6-2 and TRBV6-3, those segments were excluded. In vitro tests confirmed that three of the cytomegalovirus-associated TCR beta chains recognize cytomegalovirus antigens. It was suggested by the authors that the approach could potentially be generalized to other disease states and immunological phenotypes. Immune exposure information for the cohort was limited to CMV serostatus. Most TCR sequences were observed very rarely across donors, whereas some public TCRs were present in many individuals. In this cohort, only TCR beta chains were sequenced, and detectable features were limited by the absence of alpha or paired-chain data. At a false discovery rate of 0.05, a later analysis linked about 16,000 TCR beta sequences to specific HLA alleles. According to a later analysis, parvovirus B19, influenza, CMV and Epstein-Barr virus appeared linked to several top co-occurrence clusters.

Between the V and J ends, shortened by 6 bases and 5 bases respectively, the junction contains 11 bases. The CDR3 holds 13 amino acids from the cysteine to the phenylalanine. The only DNA kept is the CDR3, 39 bases in frame from the first base. For CDR1 and CDR2, the germline V gene lists MGHDK and SYGVNS. In total, just over 650 healthy bone marrow donors made up the cohort. At the time of sampling, all cohort members were nominally healthy, though unrecorded immune exposures were likely present. The donor was CMV seronegative and was included in the group of several hundred seronegative cohort members. Every donor gave a peripheral blood sample, and the peripheral blood mononuclear cells from that sample were used for TCR beta sequencing. The Qiagen DNeasy Blood Extraction Kit was used to extract genomic DNA from the blood cell samples. Receptor amplification or capture employed the immunoSEQ multiplex PCR assay. For the multiplex PCR, a mixture combining 60 forward primers for TCR Vbeta segments and 13 reverse primers for TCR Jbeta segments was used. The CDR3 region of rearranged TCR beta genes was amplified from genomic DNA by a multiplex PCR assay. The Illumina HiSeq System was used to sequence the amplified TCR beta libraries as 87-base-pair reads. The paper's processing steps were these. A later analysis counted about 80 million unique TCR beta chains across the approximately 700 repertoires, and around 12 million of these chains were shared by at least two donors. A nearest-neighbor algorithm error-corrected the raw reads and collapsed the reads into unique sequences, merging closely related sequences to remove PCR and sequencing errors. CDR3 sequences were aligned to IMGT reference sequences to assign V, D and J gene segments. For a sequence to be retained, at least a six-nucleotide match to both a V gene segment and a J gene segment was required. Rearrangements were called productive when the CDR3 lacked stop codons and stayed in frame with V and J; all others were non-productive. Following IMGT convention, CDR3 was defined as the stretch from the second conserved V-encoded cysteine to the conserved J-encoded phenylalanine. The earlier analysis of about 610 of the donors excluded sequences that lacked an unambiguous match to a single V gene segment. An earlier analysis of almost 600 of the donors classified V segments as functional when productive rearrangements were above 56.7% and as segregating when the standard deviation between donors was above 5%. A statistical classification framework was developed to diagnose cytomegalovirus status using the catalog of TCR beta chain sequences. V and J gene assignment, in a later analysis, came from comparing TCR nucleotide sequences with IMGT/GENE-DB human TR gene sequences. A later analysis assigned CDR3 sequences and most-parsimonious VDJ recombination scenarios with the TCRdist pipeline. A later analysis defined each TCR beta chain by its CDR3 amino acid sequence plus V-gene family, and excluded reads lacking a unique V-gene family. A later analysis removed roughly 590 highly shared, low-generation-probability nucleotide sequences to deal with suspected cross-contamination and a sequencing artifact. For each public chain, a later analysis derived a clonal expansion index from normalized ranks of inferred template counts within each repertoire. A later analysis computed generation probabilities with a VDJ recombination model fitted to out-of-frame rearrangements, and checked the results against IGoR. A later analysis scored TCR-TCR, TCR-HLA and TCR-CMV co-occurrence with hypergeometric tests, applying a repertoire-size bias correction to TCR pairs. To estimate false discovery rates, a later analysis permuted the HLA or CMV assignments 20 times. In a later analysis, co-occurring TCRs were grouped with DBSCAN, and TCRdist sequence similarity was added when clustering was performed within HLA-allele-positive subsets. Repertoires with fewer than 30,000 or more than 120,000 public chains, plus five repertoires with anomalous nucleotide sharing, were excluded from co-occurrence clustering. Here the immuneACCESS table is served through TCRdb, limited to in-frame sequences with V and J called. Missing clones are a known gap in these copies; in checked studies unresolved V genes cover under half, and the rest lacks a known reason. Clone size and V and J calls were adopted from that table, with D and trimming inferred from the DNA. This sample lists about 90,000 clones; approximately 84% were detected once. The ten biggest clones cover 2.1% of the sample.

Of note for this clone: Its specific antigen is unknown. Base qualities are not recorded, but no much larger clone differs from it by a single base.

This receptor chain uses TRBV25-1 and TRBJ1-5; a confident D gene designation cannot be given. The sample taken for sequencing was PBMCs. This TCR was recovered from a man younger than 35 in good health and CMV-seronegative. The DNA reads TGTGCCAGCAGCGACGGACTTCATCAGCCCCAGCATTTT. This yields the protein CASSDGLHQPQHF.